The rows below give T cell receptor beta chains drawn from one sample of a study of blood T cell repertoires in COVID-19. Assay used: immunoSEQ multiplex PCR; TCRdb lists only in-frame clones, some missing. Of roughly 150,000 clones listed, 80% to 90% are singletons. The sequenced sample consisted of peripheral blood. Receptor source: a woman in her 70s who had recovered from COVID-19. The CDR3 runs from the conserved cysteine through the conserved F or W. Fields, in order: V gene, clone size, J gene, D gene, CDR3 DNA, CDR3 protein. The D gene is left open where the match is weak. Where a row states a size, it is once, few, many or the class of an expanded clone; other rows omit it.

>TRBV5-1|once|TRBJ2-2|.
TGCGCCAGCCTCAGGGGCCCTACGAACACCGGGGAGCTGTTTTTT
CASLRGPTNTGELFF
>TRBV18|.|TRBJ1-6|TRBD1
TGTGCCAGCTCAAGAACAGGGGGCTCGGGATCACCCCTCCACTTT
CASSRTGGSGSPLHF
>TRBV3-1/TRBV3-2|.|TRBJ1-4|TRBD1
TGTGCCAGCGGGACAGGAGATGCAACTAATGAAAAACTGTTTTTT
CASGTGDATNEKLFF
>TRBV5-5|.|TRBJ1-3|.
TGTGCCAGCAGCTTGGGGGGCAACTCTGGAAACACCATATATTTT
CASSLGGNSGNTIYF
>TRBV7-3|.|TRBJ1-4|.
TGTGCCAGCAGCCCAGGGGTGGGTGAAAAACTGTTTTTT
CASSPGVGEKLFF
>TRBV7-3|few|TRBJ1-6|.
TGTGCCAGCAGCCTAGACAGCCGGGGGTCACCCCTCCACTTT
CASSLDSRGSPLHF
>TRBV3-1/TRBV3-2|.|TRBJ2-4|TRBD1
TGTGCCAGCAGCCTTCGGACAGGGGTAAACATTCAGTACTTC
CASSLRTGVNIQYF
>TRBV19|.|TRBJ1-5|.
TGTGCCAGTAGCTACAGGGACAGCAATCAGCCCCAGCATTTT
CASSYRDSNQPQHF
>TRBV3-1/TRBV3-2|.|TRBJ2-1|TRBD2
TGTGCCAGCAGCAAAACTAGCGGGACGAATTACAATGAGCAGTTCTTC
CASSKTSGTNYNEQFF
>TRBV5-1|.|TRBJ2-3|.
TGCGCCAGCAGCTCCGGGACACCCGGGGATACGCAGTATTTT
CASSSGTPGDTQYF
>TRBV27|.|TRBJ2-5|.
TGTGCCAGCAGTCCCCACGGCAGGGCCCAGTACTTC
CASSPHGRAQYF
>TRBV19|.|TRBJ2-7|.
TGTGCCGCGGGGCCCGGGGACGAGCAGTACTTC
CAAGPGDEQYF
>TRBV7-8|.|TRBJ2-3|TRBD2
TGTGCCAGCGGAATAGCGGGAGGATCCGCAGATACGCAGTATTTT
CASGIAGGSADTQYF
>TRBV3-1/TRBV3-2|.|TRBJ2-7|TRBD2
TGTGCCAGCAGCCATCGGCTAGCGGCAAATTGGGCCGAGCAGTACTTC
CASSHRLAANWAEQYF
>TRBV27|.|TRBJ2-1|.
TGTGCCAGCAGCTACGACAGCAGCTCCTACAATGAGCAGTTCTTC
CASSYDSSSYNEQFF
>TRBV5-1|.|TRBJ2-7|TRBD1
TGCGCCAGCAGCTCGCCGGACAGGGTCCCCTACGAGCAGTACTTC
CASSSPDRVPYEQYF
>TRBV7-2|.|TRBJ2-1|.
TGTGCCAGCAAAGGGTCCCCAGGGGACAATGAGCAGTTCTTC
CASKGSPGDNEQFF
>TRBV5-4|.|TRBJ2-3|.
TGTGCCAGCAGCTTGGGGCTTGGGCAGGGTAAGGGCGCAGATACGCAGTATTTT
CASSLGLGQGKGADTQYF
>TRBV18|once|TRBJ2-7|.
TGTGCCAGCTCACGGACATATAACTACGAGCAGTACTTC
CASSRTYNYEQYF
>TRBV20-1|few|TRBJ2-1|.
TGCAGTGCTAGTCCCCGCGGGGGCGGCTACAATGAGCAGTTCTTC
CSASPRGGGYNEQFF
>TRBV5-4|.|TRBJ2-3|TRBD2
TGTGCCAGCAGCCCGGGACTAGCCAGCACAGATACGCAGTATTTT
CASSPGLASTDTQYF
>TRBV6-5|.|TRBJ1-5|.
TGTGCCAGCAGTTTACACCAACATCAGCCCCAGCATTTT
CASSLHQHQPQHF
>TRBV6-5|.|TRBJ2-7|.
TGTGCCAGCAGTTACTCGGGTTCCAGGGGCCGTGGCGAGCAGTACTTC
CASSYSGSRGRGEQYF
>TRBV19|.|TRBJ2-7|.
TGTGCCAGTAGCCAGGGGGGCAGCTCCTACGAGCAGTACTTC
CASSQGGSSYEQYF
>TRBV5-1|.|TRBJ2-1|TRBD2
TGCGCCAGCAGCTTGGTTAGCGGGAGGGCCGATGAGCAGTTCTTC
CASSLVSGRADEQFF
>TRBV9|.|TRBJ1-1|.
TGTGCCAGCAGGGCGGGGTACATGAACACTGAAGCTTTCTTT
CASRAGYMNTEAFF
>TRBV10-3|.|TRBJ2-7|.
TGTGCCAGCTCACCGGCGGGTGTCGGTGCCGAGCAGTACTTC
CASSPAGVGAEQYF
>TRBV3-1/TRBV3-2|once|TRBJ2-7|.
TGTGCCAGCAGCCAGGGATCCGCGGGGTACTACGAGCAGTACTTC
CASSQGSAGYYEQYF
>TRBV7-2|.|TRBJ2-7|.
TGTGCCAGCAGCTTAAAGGGGGCTAGCGGGCCTCACTCCTACGAGCAGTACTTC
CASSLKGASGPHSYEQYF
>TRBV19|.|TRBJ1-5|TRBD1
TGTGCCAGTACTCCCTGGGGACAGGTCTCTGGTGGGGATCAGCCCCAGCATTTT
CASTPWGQVSGGDQPQHF
>TRBV3-1/TRBV3-2|once|TRBJ1-1|.
TGTGCCAGCAGCCAGGCCAACACTGAAGCTTTCTTT
CASSQANTEAFF
>TRBV10-3|.|TRBJ1-5|.
TGTGCCATCAGTCGGAGCCGGGACTACAATCAGCCCCAGCATTTT
CAISRSRDYNQPQHF
>TRBV5-1|.|TRBJ2-3|.
TGCGCCAGCAGCCACCCCCCGGGCACAGATACGCAGTATTTT
CASSHPPGTDTQYF
>TRBV5-1|.|TRBJ2-4|TRBD2
TGCGCCAGCAGCTTGGATCCTAGCGGGAGGGGGAACATTCAGTACTTC
CASSLDPSGRGNIQYF
>TRBV28|.|TRBJ1-2|.
TGTGCCAGCAGTTCCGGGGGGGGGCGTTATGGCTACACCTTC
CASSSGGGRYGYTF
>TRBV7-2|.|TRBJ1-1|TRBD1
TGTGCCAGCAGCGCACAGGGGGGAGAGACTGAAGCTTTCTTT
CASSAQGGETEAFF
>TRBV19|.|TRBJ2-1|TRBD2
TGTGCCAGTAGACCAGCGGGGGGGCTCCCAGGAGAGCAGTTCTTC
CASRPAGGLPGEQFF
>TRBV19|.|TRBJ1-5|.
TGTGCCAGTAGTCCCTCGGGCGGGCATCAGCCCCAGCATTTT
CASSPSGGHQPQHF
>TRBV7-3|.|TRBJ2-7|TRBD2
TGTGCCAGCAGCTTAACGCAGGCGGGGGGACAGTACTTC
CASSLTQAGGQYF
>TRBV18|.|TRBJ1-5|TRBD1
TGTGCCAGCTCACCGGGACAGGGGGACCCACAGCATTTT
CASSPGQGDPQHF
>TRBV3-1/TRBV3-2|few|TRBJ2-7|.
TGTGCCAGCAGCCAAGGGGGGCCCCTCGAGCAGTACTTC
CASSQGGPLEQYF
>TRBV5-1|once|TRBJ2-7|TRBD2
TGCGCCAGCGGGGTGACTAGCGGGGGGTACGAGCAGTACTTC
CASGVTSGGYEQYF
>TRBV7-8|.|TRBJ2-1|TRBD2
TGTGCCAGCAGCCCCCTCGGGGGGTCCTACAATGAGCAGTTCTTC
CASSPLGGSYNEQFF
>TRBV2|.|TRBJ2-7|TRBD2
TGTGCCAGCAGGTATGGGCGGGAGAGCTACGAGCAGTACTTC
CASRYGRESYEQYF
>TRBV29-1|few|TRBJ1-4|TRBD1
TGCAGCGTCCGACCAGGGGGGGAAAAACTGTTTTTT
CSVRPGGEKLFF
>TRBV28|.|TRBJ1-5|TRBD1
TGTGCCAGCAGTTTAACGACAGGGGAATATCAGCCCCAGCATTTT
CASSLTTGEYQPQHF
>TRBV19|few|TRBJ1-1|TRBD1
TGTGCCAGTAGTATCCAGGGGGGCACTGAAGCTTTCTTT
CASSIQGGTEAFF
>TRBV6-5|.|TRBJ1-2|.
TGTGCCAGCAGACCGGACACCTGGTCCTATGGCTACACCTTC
CASRPDTWSYGYTF
>TRBV7-5|.|TRBJ2-1|.
TGTGTCAGAAGGACCCCGACTAGCGGGAGGGGTTTCAATGAGCAGTTCTTC
CVRRTPTSGRGFNEQFF
>TRBV7-2|.|TRBJ1-1|TRBD1
TGTGCCAGCAGCTTAGGAGGCGGACAGGTCGGCGCTGAAGCTTTCTTT
CASSLGGGQVGAEAFF
>TRBV19|.|TRBJ1-1|.
TGTGCCAGTAGTTCGGACAGAATGAACACTGAAGCTTTCTTT
CASSSDRMNTEAFF
>TRBV6-4|.|TRBJ1-2|.
TGTGCCAGCACCCCTAACCGACGGGGACTCGGGGGCTACACCTTC
CASTPNRRGLGGYTF
>TRBV19|.|TRBJ1-3|.
TGTGCCAGTAGTAGGGCCCAGCTAGGGGGAGCTGGAAACACCATATATTTT
CASSRAQLGGAGNTIYF
>TRBV18|many|TRBJ2-1|TRBD2
TGTGCCAGCTCAGCCCTGACTAGCGGGAGGGCCAGGGGCTCCTACAATGAGCAGTTCTTC
CASSALTSGRARGSYNEQFF
>TRBV13|once|TRBJ2-7|.
TGTGCCAGCAGCTCCGGCCACCGGGCCCGGGGGTACTTC
CASSSGHRARGYF